Listed below are T cell receptor beta chains from one sample, sequenced in a study of control samples from healthy donors and cancer patients. The method was immunoSEQ multiplex PCR; TCRdb's version includes in-frame clones alone and lacks a portion of them. The table records roughly 100,000 clones, just over 85% of them present only once. The specimen was blood. The source is a man younger than 40 in good health. CDR3s include the opening cysteine and the closing phenylalanine or tryptophan. The order of the fields is J gene, clone size, V gene, D gene, CDR3 protein, CDR3 DNA. The D gene is left open where the match is weak. Part of the rows lack a size; the others show once, few, many or a class for expanded clones.

TRBJ2-7 NA TRBV10-3 TRBD2 CATKGTSGRKTVGEQYF TGTGCCACCAAGGGGACTAGCGGGAGAAAAACCGTCGGCGAGCAGTACTTC
TRBJ2-1 NA TRBV30 NA CAWSVSHEQFF TGTGCCTGGAGTGTATCCCATGAGCAGTTCTTC
TRBJ2-2 once TRBV5-1 TRBD2 CASSLWASGYTGELFF TGCGCCAGCAGCTTGTGGGCTAGCGGGTATACCGGGGAGCTGTTTTTT
TRBJ2-1 NA TRBV9 NA CASSVASRQNEQFF TGTGCCAGCAGCGTGGCTAGCCGTCAAAATGAGCAGTTCTTC
TRBJ1-5 NA TRBV19 NA CASSIRGYQPQHF TGTGCCAGTAGTATCCGGGGCTATCAGCCCCAGCATTTT
TRBJ2-3 NA TRBV5-8 NA CASSFPRRAGATTDTQYF TGTGCCAGCAGCTTCCCGCGCCGGGCGGGGGCGACCACAGATACGCAGTATTTT
TRBJ1-4 few TRBV5-1 NA CASSPNEKLFF TGCGCCAGCAGCCCTAATGAAAAACTGTTTTTT
TRBJ2-1 NA TRBV7-8 NA CASSFKGQNSYNEQFF TGTGCCAGCAGCTTCAAGGGCCAAAACTCCTACAATGAGCAGTTCTTC
TRBJ2-3 NA TRBV2 NA CASRAGSSVTQYF TGTGCTTCCAGGGCCGGTTCATCAGTTACGCAGTATTTT
TRBJ2-5 NA TRBV5-1 NA CASSLGDNQETQYF TGCGCCAGCAGCTTGGGGGACAACCAAGAGACCCAGTACTTC
TRBJ2-1 NA TRBV24-1 NA CATSLAGYNEQFF TGTGCCACCAGTCTAGCTGGCTACAATGAGCAGTTCTTC
TRBJ2-7 NA TRBV6-5 NA CASSYEGKIPYYEQYF TGTGCCAGCAGTTACGAGGGGAAGATTCCATACTACGAGCAGTACTTC
TRBJ2-5 NA TRBV18 NA CASSPPVQETQYF TGTGCCAGCTCACCACCGGTACAAGAGACCCAGTACTTC
TRBJ2-7 NA TRBV15 NA CATSRDKDYEQYF TGTGCCACCAGCAGAGATAAAGACTACGAGCAGTACTTC
TRBJ1-1 NA TRBV7-8 NA CASSLARPGQFLETEAFF TGTGCCAGCAGCTTGGCCCGACCGGGACAATTCTTGGAGACTGAAGCTTTCTTT
TRBJ1-5 NA TRBV2 NA CASSHPGLYQPQHF TGTGCCAGCAGCCACCCAGGGCTGTATCAGCCCCAGCATTTT
TRBJ2-2 once TRBV28 NA CASSLSTGELFF TGTGCCAGCAGTCTAAGCACCGGGGAGCTGTTTTTT
TRBJ2-2 NA TRBV7-9 NA CASSSPAGNIGTGELFF TGTGCCAGCAGCTCCCCAGCAGGGAATATAGGCACCGGGGAGCTGTTTTTT
TRBJ2-3 NA TRBV5-8 NA CASSIRADTQYF TGTGCCAGCAGTATCAGGGCAGATACGCAGTATTTT
TRBJ1-2 NA TRBV13 TRBD1 CASSLGPGQGNYGYTF TGTGCCAGCAGCTTAGGGCCGGGACAGGGTAACTATGGCTACACCTTC
TRBJ2-1 once TRBV6-2/TRBV6-3 NA CASSYLDEQFF TGTGCCAGCAGTTACCTCGATGAGCAGTTCTTC
TRBJ1-6 NA TRBV5-8 TRBD1 CASRHKQGADSPLHF TGTGCCAGCAGACACAAACAGGGGGCGGATTCACCCCTCCACTTT
TRBJ2-5 few TRBV11-3 NA CASSLGGVQETQYF TGTGCCAGCAGCTTAGGGGGGGTCCAAGAGACCCAGTACTTC
TRBJ1-5 NA TRBV3-1/TRBV3-2 NA CASSPPGAGNQPQHF TGTGCCAGCAGCCCCCCAGGGGCGGGCAATCAGCCCCAGCATTTT
TRBJ2-1 NA TRBV6-5 TRBD1 CASSLGQGLDEQFF TGTGCCAGCAGCTTGGGACAGGGGTTGGATGAGCAGTTCTTC
TRBJ1-2 NA TRBV7-9 TRBD1 CASSRTGVLNYGYTF TGTGCCAGCAGCCGAACAGGGGTGCTAAACTATGGCTACACCTTC
TRBJ1-2 NA TRBV24-1 NA CATSEREYGYTF TGTGCCACCAGTGAAAGGGAATATGGCTACACCTTC
TRBJ1-2 NA TRBV5-1 NA CASSWGRDPERAAGTF TGCGCCAGCAGCTGGGGCCGGGACCCAGAAAGGGCGGCGGGAACCTTC
TRBJ1-1 NA TRBV29-1 NA CSVISGDEAFF TGCAGCGTTATATCGGGGGATGAAGCTTTCTTT
TRBJ2-4 NA TRBV29-1 NA CSVEDRKGCLAKNIQYF TGCAGCGTTGAAGATAGAAAGGGGTGTTTGGCCAAAAACATTCAGTACTTC
TRBJ2-1 NA TRBV24-1 NA CATSESGERPYNEQFF TGTGCCACCAGTGAATCGGGCGAAAGACCGTACAATGAGCAGTTCTTC
TRBJ1-2 NA TRBV27 NA CASRRGGDYGYTF TGTGCCAGCAGGCGGGGGGGGGACTATGGCTACACCTTC
TRBJ1-2 NA TRBV2 TRBD1 CASRATGGWGYTF TGTGCCAGCAGGGCTACAGGGGGTTGGGGCTACACCTTC
TRBJ1-6 NA TRBV7-2 NA CASSLGGQQNSPLHF TGTGCCAGCAGCTTAGGGGGGCAGCAGAATTCACCCCTCCACTTT
TRBJ1-6 NA TRBV11-2 NA CASSIRQTNSPLHF TGTGCCAGCAGCATCCGACAGACTAATTCACCCCTCCACTTT
TRBJ1-1 NA TRBV21-1 NA CASSKNRGQNTEAFF TGTGCCAGCAGCAAGAACAGGGGGCAGAACACTGAAGCTTTCTTT
TRBJ2-1 NA TRBV6-2/TRBV6-3 NA CASRPLAWVVNEQFF TGTGCCAGCAGACCTCTAGCTTGGGTGGTGAATGAGCAGTTCTTC
TRBJ1-3 NA TRBV11-2 NA CASSFGQNTIYF TGTGCCAGCAGCTTCGGTCAGAACACCATATATTTT
TRBJ2-3 NA TRBV19 TRBD2 CASSETSGSTDTQYF TGTGCCAGTAGCGAGACTAGCGGTAGCACAGATACGCAGTATTTT
TRBJ1-6 NA TRBV18 NA CASSPARKNSPLHF TGTGCCAGCTCACCGGCCAGAAAAAATTCACCCCTCCACTTT
TRBJ1-1 few TRBV7-2 NA CASSTQKESEAFF TGTGCCAGCAGCACTCAAAAGGAGAGTGAAGCTTTCTTT
TRBJ1-6 NA TRBV29-1 NA CSVELALWTPGRFSEVSPLHF TGCAGCGTTGAATTGGCTCTGTGGACACCGGGGCGTTTCTCGGAGGTTTCACCCCTCCACTTT
TRBJ2-2 NA TRBV4-2 NA CASSQELRGLTTGELFF TGTGCCAGCAGCCAAGAATTGAGGGGACTGACCACCGGGGAGCTGTTTTTT
TRBJ2-4 NA TRBV7-8 NA CASSPRPTLGRDLAKNIQYF TGTGCCAGCAGCCCACGACCCACCCTCGGCAGGGACCTAGCCAAAAACATTCAGTACTTC
TRBJ1-2 NA TRBV28 NA CASRDGYGYTF TGTGCCAGCAGGGACGGTTATGGCTACACCTTC
TRBJ2-7 NA TRBV29-1 NA CSVELAGYEQYF TGCAGCGTTGAACTAGCTGGCTACGAGCAGTACTTC
TRBJ1-4 NA TRBV7-3 NA CASSLNGHSDEKLFF TGTGCCAGCAGCTTAAATGGACATTCGGATGAAAAACTGTTTTTT
TRBJ2-3 NA TRBV28 NA CASSLTEPDTQYF TGTGCCAGCAGTTTAACCGAGCCAGATACGCAGTATTTT
TRBJ1-3 NA TRBV13 NA CASSLGRGLYSGNTIYF TGTGCCAGCAGCTTAGGCCGGGGGCTATACTCTGGAAACACCATATATTTT